This section outlines one TCR beta chain sequence together with its context. Using immunoSEQ multiplex PCR, the repertoire was profiled, and TCRdb retains in-frame clones only, with some absent. Of about half a million clones listed, about 85% were seen once; the top ten hold 10% to 15%. These data are taken from a study of shared clonotypes between healthy human individuals. The donor population consisted of healthy HIV-negative adults with no recent acute infections or vaccinations. This clonotype originated in a woman aged 40 to 55 in good health. Some clones in this sample may be carry-over from other donors' samples. Sequences were obtained from PBMCs.

CDR3 DNA sequence: TGTGCCAGCAGCTTACCAGGTACCAAGGGAATCTATGGCTACACCTTC. Its translation: CASSLPGTKGIYGYTF. The chain couples TRBV5-4 to TRBJ1-2; D is undetermined. Between the trimmed V and J ends, which lost 2 bases and 4 bases, there was a span of 18 bases. The germline V gene has CDR1 SGHNT and CDR2 YYREEE (reference sequence). The CDR3 contains 16 residues.